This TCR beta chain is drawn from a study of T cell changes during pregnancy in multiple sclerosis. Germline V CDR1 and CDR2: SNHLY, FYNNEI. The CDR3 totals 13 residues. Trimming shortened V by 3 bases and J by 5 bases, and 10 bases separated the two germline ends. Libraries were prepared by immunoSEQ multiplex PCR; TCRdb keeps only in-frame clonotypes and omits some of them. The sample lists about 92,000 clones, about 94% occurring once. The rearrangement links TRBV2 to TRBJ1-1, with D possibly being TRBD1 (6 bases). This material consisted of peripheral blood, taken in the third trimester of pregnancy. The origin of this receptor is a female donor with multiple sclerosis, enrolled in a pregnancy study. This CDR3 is CASSEGAGTEAFF. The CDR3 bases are TGTGCCAGCAGTGAGGGGGCAGGTACTGAAGCTTTCTTT.